The 3 T cell receptor beta chains below were found in one sample sequenced in a study of T cells in Graves' hyperthyroidism and ophthalmopathy. RNA transcripts provided the source from which TCR beta CDR3 regions were amplified. The study used the HTBI primer set for a first-round RT-PCR of the TCR CDR3. TCRdb re-analysed the multiplex PCR reads in MiXCR, keeping a single row per CDR3 protein. This sample yields some 400,000 distinct CDR3 sequences, of which around 14% are seen a single time; around 10% belongs to the top ten. Sequencing was performed on blood. These receptors came from a woman aged 55-69 years with Graves' hyperthyroidism.

This clonotype was found many times. The gene calls are TRBV5-1 and TRBJ2-1; 8 positions agree with TRBD2. The length of the CDR3 is 13 residues. Germline CDR1 reads SGHRS; CDR2 reads YFSETQ. V shed 0 bases and J 9 bases; nucleotides not matched to a gene: 2. The CDR3 loop reads CASSLGAGGEQFF. The CDR3 DNA reads as TGCGCCAGCAGCTTGGGGGCGGGAGGTGAGCAGTTCTTC.

Comments on this clonotype: Possible read error: a much larger clone is one base away. This CDR3 is missing its conserved last phenylalanine or tryptophan, likely due to a read error. The chain joins TRBV28 to TRBJ2-6, with D unclear. This CDR3 spans 15 amino acids. CDR1 is MDHEN, CDR2 SYDVKM, per germline. Deletions cut 8 bases from V and 2 bases from J, with 13 bases between. CDR3 DNA: TGTGCCAGCGGAACCCCCACCACTGGGGCCAACGTCCTGACTTCC. It specifies CASGTPTTGANVLTS.

The gene calls are TRBV5-4 and TRBJ2-2; TRBD1 matches 11 bases. CDR1 SGHNT and CDR2 YYREEE come from the germline V gene (reference sequence). Unmatched junction bases numbered 5, after V lost 5 bases and J lost 2 bases. The CDR3 runs 16 residues. The CDR3 DNA is TGTGCCAGCAGTATGGGACAGGGGGGTAACACCGGGGAGCTGTTTTTT. It is translated as CASSMGQGGNTGELFF.